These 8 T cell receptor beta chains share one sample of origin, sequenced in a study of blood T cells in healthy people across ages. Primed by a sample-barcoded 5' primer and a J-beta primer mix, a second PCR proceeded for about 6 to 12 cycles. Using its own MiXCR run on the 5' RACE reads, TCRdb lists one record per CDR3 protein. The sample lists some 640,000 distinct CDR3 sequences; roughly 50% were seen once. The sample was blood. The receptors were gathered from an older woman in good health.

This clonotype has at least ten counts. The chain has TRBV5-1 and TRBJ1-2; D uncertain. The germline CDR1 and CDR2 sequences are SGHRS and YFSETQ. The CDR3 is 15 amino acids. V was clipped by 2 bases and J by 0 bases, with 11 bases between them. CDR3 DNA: TGCGCCAGCAGCTTAAGGGAGGCGGCTAACTATGGCTACACCTTC. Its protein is CASSLREAANYGYTF.

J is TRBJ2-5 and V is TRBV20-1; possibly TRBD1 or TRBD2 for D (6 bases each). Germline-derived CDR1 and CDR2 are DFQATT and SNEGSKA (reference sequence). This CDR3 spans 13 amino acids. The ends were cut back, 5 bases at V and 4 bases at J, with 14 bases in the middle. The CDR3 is CSAQEGTPETQYF. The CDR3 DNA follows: TGCAGTGCTCAGGAGGGGACACCAGAGACCCAGTACTTC.

The CDR3 loop reads CATSRDPQARGLAYNEQFF. DNA of the CDR3: TGTGCCACCAGCAGAGATCCCCAAGCTCGGGGACTAGCGTACAATGAGCAGTTCTTC. The chain combines TRBV15 with TRBJ2-1; 10 positions agree with TRBD2. CDR1 is LNHNV, CDR2 YYDKDF, per germline (reference sequence). The J segment lost 4 bases and the V segment lost 0 bases, leaving 12 bases of the junction unmatched. This CDR3 is 19 amino acids long.

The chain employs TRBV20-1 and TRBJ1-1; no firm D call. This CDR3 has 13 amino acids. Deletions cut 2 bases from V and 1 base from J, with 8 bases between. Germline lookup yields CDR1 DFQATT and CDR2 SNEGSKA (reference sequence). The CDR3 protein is CSARQYKNTEAFF. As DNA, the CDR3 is TGCAGTGCTAGACAATACAAGAACACTGAAGCTTTCTTT.

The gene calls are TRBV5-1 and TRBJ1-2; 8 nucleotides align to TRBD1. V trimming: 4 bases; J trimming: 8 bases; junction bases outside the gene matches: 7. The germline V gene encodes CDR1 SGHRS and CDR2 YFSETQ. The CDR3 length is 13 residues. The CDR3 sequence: CASSADRGVGYTF. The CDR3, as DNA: TGCGCCAGCAGCGCAGACAGGGGTGTCGGCTACACCTTC.

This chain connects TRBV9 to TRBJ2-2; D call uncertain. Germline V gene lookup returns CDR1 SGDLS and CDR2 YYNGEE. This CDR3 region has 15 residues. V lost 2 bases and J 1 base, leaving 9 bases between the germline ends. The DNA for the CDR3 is TGTGCCAGCAGCGTTCAATCCCTGAACACCGGGGAGCTGTTTTTT. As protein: CASSVQSLNTGELFF.

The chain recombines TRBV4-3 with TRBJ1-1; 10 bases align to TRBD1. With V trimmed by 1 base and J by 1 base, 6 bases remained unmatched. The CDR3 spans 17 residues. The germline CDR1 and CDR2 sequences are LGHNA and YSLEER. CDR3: CASSQVRTGGKNTEAFF. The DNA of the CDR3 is TGCGCCAGCAGCCAAGTCCGGACAGGGGGTAAGAACACTGAAGCTTTCTTT.

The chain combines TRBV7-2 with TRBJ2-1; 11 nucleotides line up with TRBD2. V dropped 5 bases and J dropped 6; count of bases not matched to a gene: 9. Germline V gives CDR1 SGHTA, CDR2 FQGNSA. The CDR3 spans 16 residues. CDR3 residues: CASSLLSGRAANEQFF. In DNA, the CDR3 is TGTGCCAGCAGCCTCCTTAGCGGGAGGGCCGCCAATGAGCAGTTCTTC.